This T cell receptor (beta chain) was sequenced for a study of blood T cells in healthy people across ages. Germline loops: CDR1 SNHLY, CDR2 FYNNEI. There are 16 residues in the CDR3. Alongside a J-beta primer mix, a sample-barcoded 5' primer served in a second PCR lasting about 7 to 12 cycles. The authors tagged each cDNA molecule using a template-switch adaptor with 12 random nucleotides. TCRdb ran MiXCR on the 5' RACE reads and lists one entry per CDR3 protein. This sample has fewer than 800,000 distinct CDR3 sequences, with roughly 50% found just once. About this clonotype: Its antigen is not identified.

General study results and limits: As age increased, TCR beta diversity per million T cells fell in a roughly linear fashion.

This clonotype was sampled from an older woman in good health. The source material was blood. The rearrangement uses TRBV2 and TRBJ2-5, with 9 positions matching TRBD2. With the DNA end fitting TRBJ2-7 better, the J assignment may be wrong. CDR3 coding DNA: TGTGCCAGCAGCTTGCCTAGCGGGGTAAGCTCCTACGAGCAGTACTTC. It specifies CASSLPSGVSSYEQYF.